The clone carrying this TCR beta chain was seen a handful of times. The PCR had 60 Vbeta and 13 Jbeta primers. In the original workflow: Later reanalysis found tens of millions of unique TCR beta chains, around 9.9 million of them shared. Assay: immunoSEQ multiplex PCR; the TCRdb copy retains only in-frame clones and omits some. The D gene and trimming were derived from the DNA, and the V and J assignments and clone size from that table. The sample has about 160,000 clones, 82% seen once. This specimen belongs to a study of cytomegalovirus exposure and HLA in healthy donors. Study overall: Of the donors genotyped, 300 to 500 in all, around 76% fell in the Caucasian-associated ancestry cluster.

The CDR3 covers 12 residues. Looked up from germline, CDR1 is SQVTM and CDR2 is ANQGSEA. V was clipped by 4 bases and J by 10 bases; unmatched bases: 6. This receptor was obtained from a girl under 10 years old in good health and CMV-seropositive. The genes are TRBV29-1 and TRBJ2-7, with 11 bases lining up with TRBD1. The sequenced sample consisted of PBMCs. The CDR3 coding sequence is TGCAGCGTTGGGGGGGACAGGGGGGATCAGTACTTC. This gives the protein CSVGGDRGDQYF.